This T cell receptor (beta chain) emerged from a study of T cell responses to AZD1222 COVID-19 vaccine. Study-wide results and limits: Elevations in Spike-specific TCR breadth and depth followed administration of two AZD1222 doses. The donor cohort was predominantly white British with a female majority, and clonal diversity may have been underestimated.

Only in-frame clones appear in the TCRdb table, and some are missing; sequencing was by immunoSEQ multiplex PCR. The sample has about 78,000 clones, roughly 88% seen once. Comment on this clone: Its antigen is still unknown.

The germline gives CDR1 SGHNT, CDR2 YENEEA. CDR3 length equals 14 residues. V dropped 1 base and J dropped 3 bases, with 6 bases sitting between them. This TCR was recovered from an adult in good health. The chain couples TRBV11-3 to TRBJ1-4; D perhaps matches TRBD1 (6 bases). Sequenced here: peripheral blood, sampled on day 0 of MenACWY control vaccination. The chain's CDR3 is CASSLGTANEKLFF. The CDR3 DNA sequence: TGTGCCAGCAGCTTAGGGACAGCTAATGAAAAACTGTTTTTT.